This T cell receptor beta chain is drawn from a study of T cells in Graves' hyperthyroidism and ophthalmopathy. Background on the study: It was at initial diagnosis, before any treatment, that peripheral blood was collected.

This clonotype has at least ten counts. The antigen is undetermined. CDR1 is LGHDT, CDR2 YNNKEL, per germline (reference sequence). The CDR3 runs to 14 residues. V was clipped by 2 bases and J by 4 bases, with 10 bases between them. The authors deemed Graves' hyperthyroidism stable absent ophthalmopathy progression within 18 months. Patients were excluded because of uncontrolled infection, other autoimmune disease, pregnancy or lactation. Authors of the study amplified TCR beta CDR3 regions from RNA transcripts. The TCR CDR3 first-round RT-PCR relied on the HTBI primer set. From the multiplex PCR reads, TCRdb called clonotypes with MiXCR, one entry per CDR3 protein. The repertoire holds 340,000 or so distinct CDR3 sequences, with roughly 15% as singletons. Overall study findings and caveats: Blood shared most expanded thyroid clonotypes above 0.001.

The material sequenced was blood. The source is a man aged 25 to 40 with Graves' hyperthyroidism. This chain joins TRBV3-1 and TRBJ2-3; D is unclear. CDR3 bases: TGTGCCAGCAGCCAACCGGTGCGCCCAGATACGCAGTATTTT. Residues: CASSQPVRPDTQYF.